The rows below give T cell receptor beta chains drawn from one sample of a study of blood T cell repertoires in COVID-19. Clones were sequenced by immunoSEQ multiplex PCR, and TCRdb holds only the in-frame ones, with some missing. The sample yields about 34,000 clones, 75% seen once. The sample consisted of peripheral blood. The receptors here all came from a man older than 75 with active or convalescent COVID-19. CDR3s include the opening cysteine and the closing phenylalanine or tryptophan. The D gene is left open where the match is weak. Clone size, where shown, is once, few, many, or a class for clones that have expanded.

>TRBV18|.|few|TRBJ2-2
TGTGCCAGCTCACCCCCCGGGGTCACCGGGGAGCTGTTTTTT
CASSPPGVTGELFF
>TRBV6-2/TRBV6-3|TRBD2|.|TRBJ2-2
TGTGCCAGCAGCCACCCGGGACTAGCGGGAGGACAGAACACCGGGGAGCTGTTTTTT
CASSHPGLAGGQNTGELFF
>TRBV2|.|few|TRBJ2-7
TGTGCCAGCAGTGGTAGCGACAACGTGGTCGAGCAGTACTTC
CASSGSDNVVEQYF
>TRBV6-6|TRBD1|.|TRBJ1-2
TGTGCCAGCAGTTACATACAGGGGGCGTATGGCTACACCTTC
CASSYIQGAYGYTF
>TRBV3-1/TRBV3-2|.|.|TRBJ2-7
TGTGCCAGCAGCCATGACCGGGGGTACGAGCAGTACTTC
CASSHDRGYEQYF
>TRBV13|.|few|TRBJ2-7
TGTGCCAGCAGCTTTTACTCGTCCTACGAGCAGTACTTC
CASSFYSSYEQYF
>TRBV5-6|.|.|TRBJ2-7
TGTGCCAGCTCCAGGGCCCTAGGTTACGAGCAGTACTTC
CASSRALGYEQYF
>TRBV11-2|.|few|TRBJ1-4
TGTGCCAGCAGCCCGGCCCCAGGGTCGGGCGAAAAACTGTTTTTT
CASSPAPGSGEKLFF
>TRBV27|.|.|TRBJ1-1
TGTGCCAGCAGTTTAAATGGGGCGCCGAACACTGAAGCTTTCTTT
CASSLNGAPNTEAFF
>TRBV30|.|.|TRBJ1-4
TGTGCCTGGAGTGTACTTCGGGAAAAACTGTTTTTT
CAWSVLREKLFF
>TRBV29-1|.|.|TRBJ2-5
TGCAGCGTTGAAGAGTTTTTTTTAGGAGAACAAGAGACCCAGTACTTC
CSVEEFFLGEQETQYF
>TRBV4-2|.|few|TRBJ1-1
TGTGCCAGCAGCCAAGCGACCTTTGTTGGAGAGGACACTGAAGCTTTCTTT
CASSQATFVGEDTEAFF
>TRBV6-5|.|.|TRBJ2-7
TGTGCCAGCGTCCCAGCGATGGCCTACGAGCAGTACTTC
CASVPAMAYEQYF
>TRBV7-9|TRBD2|.|TRBJ2-1
TGTGCCAGCAGCCCGAGGACTAGCGGGAGCTCCTACAATGAGCAGTTCTTC
CASSPRTSGSSYNEQFF
>TRBV20-1|.|.|TRBJ2-7
TGCAGTGCTAGTTCGTGGGCCGACGAGCAGTACTTC
CSASSWADEQYF